The rows below give T cell receptor beta chains drawn from one sample of a study of T cell repertoires in cytomegalovirus infection. TCRdb redid the calling of the reads with MiXCR, one entry per CDR3 protein. The sample includes around 530,000 distinct CDR3 sequences, around 27% of them seen just once. The sequenced sample consisted of PBMCs. Source of these receptors: a human donor in good health (CMV status not recorded). Some clones in this sample may be carry-over from other donors' samples. Each CDR3 is given with its conserved first and last residue. A D gene is named only where the DNA matches it firmly. The listing skips clone size in some rows; elsewhere it reads once, few, many or a size class.

D gene	V gene	J gene	clone size	CDR3 protein	CDR3 DNA
.	TRBV5-4	TRBJ2-1	.	CASRPTSNDEQFF	TGTGCCAGCAGGCCCACTAGTAACGATGAGCAGTTCTTC
TRBD2	TRBV5-5	TRBJ2-5	.	CASSLVTSPPETQYF	TGTGCCAGCAGCTTGGTGACTAGCCCCCCAGAGACCCAGTACTTC
.	TRBV29-1	TRBJ1-1	.	CSVSSRGQGSTEAFF	TGCAGCGTTTCAAGCAGGGGCCAGGGGAGCACTGAAGCTTTCTTT
.	TRBV7-3	TRBJ2-3	.	CASSLVVDTQYF	TGTGCCAGCAGCTTAGTTGTGGATACGCAGTATTTT
.	TRBV12-3/TRBV12-4	TRBJ1-3	many	CASTRAPYHTIYF	TGTGCCAGCACTAGGGCCCCCTATCACACCATATATTTT
.	TRBV6-6	TRBJ2-7	.	CAAGTASEQYF	TGTGCAGCGGGGACAGCAAGCGAGCAGTACTTC
.	TRBV12-3/TRBV12-4	TRBJ2-2	.	CASWVGRANTGELFF	TGTGCCAGCTGGGTTGGCCGCGCGAACACCGGGGAGCTGTTTTTT
TRBD1	TRBV11-2	TRBJ2-5	few	CASSVQGWFFDETQYF	TGTGCCAGCAGTGTACAGGGGTGGTTCTTCGACGAGACCCAGTACTTC
TRBD1	TRBV24-1	TRBJ1-1	few	CATSDSRQGMGDTEAFF	TGTGCCACCAGTGATTCAAGACAGGGGATGGGTGACACTGAAGCTTTCTTT
.	TRBV7-2	TRBJ2-6	few	CASSLVGTAGANVLTF	TGTGCCAGCAGCTTAGTGGGGACGGCCGGGGCCAACGTCCTGACTTTC
.	TRBV12-3/TRBV12-4	TRBJ1-1	.	CASSPGAIFTEAFF	TGTGCCAGCAGTCCCGGGGCAATCTTTACTGAAGCTTTCTTT
.	TRBV5-1	TRBJ2-2	few	CASSEPGLNTGELFF	TGCGCCAGCAGCGAACCGGGACTGAACACCGGGGAGCTGTTTTTT
.	TRBV6-2/TRBV6-3	TRBJ2-7	.	CASSTVPYEQYF	TGTGCCAGCAGCACGGTCCCCTACGAGCAGTACTTC
.	TRBV15	TRBJ2-5	.	CATSRDSGRETQYF	TGTGCCACCAGCAGAGATTCGGGGCGGGAGACCCAGTACTTC
.	TRBV6-2/TRBV6-3	TRBJ2-5	few	CASTGQGIWETQYF	TGTGCCAGCACCGGTCAGGGAATTTGGGAGACCCAGTACTTC
TRBD2	TRBV7-2	TRBJ2-7	few	CASTPGLAVYEQYF	TGTGCCAGCACTCCGGGACTAGCCGTCTACGAGCAGTACTTC
.	TRBV24-1	TRBJ2-2	.	CATRGKLSGELFF	TGTGCCACCAGAGGGAAGCTGTCCGGGGAGCTGTTTTTT
.	TRBV7-6	TRBJ1-1	many	CASSVNAYGENTEAFF	TGTGCCAGCAGCGTAAATGCATATGGGGAAAACACTGAAGCTTTCTTT
.	TRBV18	TRBJ1-5	.	CASSPPEGSPQHF	TGTGCCAGCTCACCACCGGAGGGTTCCCCCCAGCATTTT
.	TRBV2	TRBJ1-5	.	CASRWSDGGSNQPQHF	TGTGCCAGCAGGTGGTCGGACGGGGGAAGCAATCAGCCCCAGCATTTT
TRBD2	TRBV10-3	TRBJ2-1	many	CAISDPSGGLIGEQFF	TGTGCCATCAGTGACCCTAGCGGGGGATTGATTGGCGAGCAGTTCTTC
.	TRBV7-2	TRBJ1-1	many	CASRSDRNTEAFF	TGTGCCAGCAGGTCGGACAGAAACACTGAAGCTTTCTTT
.	TRBV29-1	TRBJ1-1	.	CSVLRQGNTEAFF	TGCAGCGTTTTGAGGCAGGGCAACACTGAAGCTTTCTTT
.	TRBV11-2	TRBJ2-1	few	CASSLGTRLNEQFF	TGTGCCAGCAGCTTAGGGACCCGGCTCAATGAGCAGTTCTTC
TRBD1	TRBV7-2	TRBJ2-7	many	CASSWSQGLEQYF	TGTGCCAGCAGCTGGTCACAGGGGCTCGAGCAGTACTTC
TRBD1	TRBV6-2/TRBV6-3	TRBJ1-5	.	CASSSDRGFNQPQHF	TGTGCCAGCAGTTCGGACAGGGGATTCAATCAGCCCCAGCATTTT
TRBD1	TRBV11-2	TRBJ1-4	many	CASSPGTGSLNGELFF	TGTGCCAGCAGCCCCGGGACAGGTTCACTAAACGGGGAACTGTTTTTT
.	TRBV20-1	TRBJ2-7	few	CSAREGNAYEQYF	TGCAGTGCGAGAGAGGGGAACGCCTACGAGCAGTACTTC
.	TRBV7-9	TRBJ1-4	few	CASSLQLTGSLNEKLFF	TGTGCCAGCAGCCTACAACTGACAGGCAGTCTTAATGAAAAACTGTTTTTT